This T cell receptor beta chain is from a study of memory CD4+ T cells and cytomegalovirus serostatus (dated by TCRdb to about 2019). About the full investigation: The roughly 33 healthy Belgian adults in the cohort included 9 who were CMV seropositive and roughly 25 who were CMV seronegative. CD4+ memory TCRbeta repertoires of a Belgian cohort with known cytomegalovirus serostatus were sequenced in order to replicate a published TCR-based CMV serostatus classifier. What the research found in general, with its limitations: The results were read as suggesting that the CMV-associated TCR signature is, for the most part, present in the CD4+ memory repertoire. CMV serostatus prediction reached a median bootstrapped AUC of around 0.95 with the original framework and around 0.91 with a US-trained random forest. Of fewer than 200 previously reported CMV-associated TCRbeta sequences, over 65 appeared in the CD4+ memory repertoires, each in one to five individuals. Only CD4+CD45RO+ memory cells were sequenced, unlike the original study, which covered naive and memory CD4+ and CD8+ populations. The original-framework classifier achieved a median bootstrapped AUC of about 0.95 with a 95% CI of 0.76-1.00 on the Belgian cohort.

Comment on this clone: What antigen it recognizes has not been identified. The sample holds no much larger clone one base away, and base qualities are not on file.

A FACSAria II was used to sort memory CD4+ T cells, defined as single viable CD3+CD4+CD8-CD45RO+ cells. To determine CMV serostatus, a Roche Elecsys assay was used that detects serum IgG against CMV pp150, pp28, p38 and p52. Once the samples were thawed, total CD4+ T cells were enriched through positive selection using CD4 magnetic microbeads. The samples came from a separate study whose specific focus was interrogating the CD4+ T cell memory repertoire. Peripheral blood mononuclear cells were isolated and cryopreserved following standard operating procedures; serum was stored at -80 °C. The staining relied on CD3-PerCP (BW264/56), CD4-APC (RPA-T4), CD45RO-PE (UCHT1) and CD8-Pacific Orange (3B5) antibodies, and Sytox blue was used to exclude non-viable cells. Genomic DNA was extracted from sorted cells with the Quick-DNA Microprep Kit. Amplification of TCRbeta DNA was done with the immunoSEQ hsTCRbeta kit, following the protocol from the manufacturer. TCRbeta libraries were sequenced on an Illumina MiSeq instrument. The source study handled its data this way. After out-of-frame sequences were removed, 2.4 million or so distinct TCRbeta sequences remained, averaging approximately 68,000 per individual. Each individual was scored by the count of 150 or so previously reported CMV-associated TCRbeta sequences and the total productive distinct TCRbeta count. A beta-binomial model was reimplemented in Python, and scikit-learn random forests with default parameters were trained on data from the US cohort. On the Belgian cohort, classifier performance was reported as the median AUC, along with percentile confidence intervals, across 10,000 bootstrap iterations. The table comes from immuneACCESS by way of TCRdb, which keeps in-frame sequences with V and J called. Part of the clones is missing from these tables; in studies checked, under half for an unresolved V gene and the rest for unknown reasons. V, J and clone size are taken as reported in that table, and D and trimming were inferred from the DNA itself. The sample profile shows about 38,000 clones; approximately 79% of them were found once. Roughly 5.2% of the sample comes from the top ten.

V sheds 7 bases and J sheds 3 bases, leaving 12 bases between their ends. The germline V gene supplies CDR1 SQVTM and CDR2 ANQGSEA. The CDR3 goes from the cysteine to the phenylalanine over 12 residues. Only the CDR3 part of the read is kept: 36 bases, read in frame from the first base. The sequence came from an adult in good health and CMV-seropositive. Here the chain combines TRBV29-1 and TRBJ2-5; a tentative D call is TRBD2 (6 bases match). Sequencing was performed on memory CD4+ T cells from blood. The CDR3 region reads CSAGDSKETQYF. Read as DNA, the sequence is TGCAGCGCCGGGGACTCTAAAGAGACCCAGTACTTC.